The source of this T cell receptor (beta chain) is a study of blood T cell repertoires in COVID-19. Study in general: T cells, B-cell-depleted T cells, or PBMCs provided the cDNA or gDNA that served as material.

Sequencing was performed with immunoSEQ multiplex PCR; in TCRdb, only in-frame clones are kept and a portion is missing. The sample lists 150,000 to 200,000 clones; around nine tenths were seen once. Resolution of symptoms, clearance, or two negative PCRs was present in recovered Cohort 3 donors. The CDR3 consists of 16 residues. Trimming stripped 6 bases from V and 0 bases from J, with 15 bases between. The germline CDR1 and CDR2 sequences are MDHEN and SYDVKM. This chain uses TRBV28 with TRBJ2-1; D is ambiguous. The source is a woman aged 18-29 years who had recovered from COVID-19. Sequencing was done on a sample of PBMCs or T cells enriched from blood (not recorded which). The CDR3 sequence: CASSRPAESSYNEQFF. DNA of the CDR3: TGTGCCAGCAGCCGGCCGGCGGAAAGCTCCTACAATGAGCAGTTCTTC. The entire variable domain, with the rest obtained from reference TRBV28 and TRBJ2-1, is as follows: DVKVTQSSRYLVKRTGEKVFLECVQDMDHENMFWYRQDPGLGLRLIYFSYDVKMKEKGDIPEGYSVSREKKERFSLILESASTNQTSMYLCASSRPAESSYNEQFFGPGTRLTVL.